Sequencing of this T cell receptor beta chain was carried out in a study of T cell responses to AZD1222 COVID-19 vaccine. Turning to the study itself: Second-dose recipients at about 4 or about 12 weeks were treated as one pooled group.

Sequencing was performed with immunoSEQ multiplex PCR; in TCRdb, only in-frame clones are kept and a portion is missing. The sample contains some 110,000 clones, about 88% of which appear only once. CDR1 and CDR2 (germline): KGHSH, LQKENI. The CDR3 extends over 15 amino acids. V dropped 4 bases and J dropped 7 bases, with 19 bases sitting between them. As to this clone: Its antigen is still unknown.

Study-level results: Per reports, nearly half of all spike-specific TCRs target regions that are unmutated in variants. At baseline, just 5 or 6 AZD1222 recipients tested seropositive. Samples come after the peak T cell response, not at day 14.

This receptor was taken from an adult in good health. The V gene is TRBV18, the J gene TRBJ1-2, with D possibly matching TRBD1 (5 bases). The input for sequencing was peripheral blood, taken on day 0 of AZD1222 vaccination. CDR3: CASSLTDPGDRGYTF. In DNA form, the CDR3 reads TGTGCCAGCTCACTAACAGATCCTGGGGACCGTGGCTACACCTTC.